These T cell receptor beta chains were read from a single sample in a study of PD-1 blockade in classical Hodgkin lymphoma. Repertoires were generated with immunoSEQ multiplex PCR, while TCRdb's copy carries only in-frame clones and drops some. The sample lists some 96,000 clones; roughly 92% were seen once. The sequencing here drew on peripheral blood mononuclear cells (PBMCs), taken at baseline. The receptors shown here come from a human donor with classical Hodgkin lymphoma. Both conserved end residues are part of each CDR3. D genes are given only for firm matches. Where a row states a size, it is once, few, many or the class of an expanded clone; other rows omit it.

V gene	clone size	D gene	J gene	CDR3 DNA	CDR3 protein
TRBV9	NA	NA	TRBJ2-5	TGTGCCAGCAGCGTAGCAGGGATCGGAGGTGAGACCCAGTACTTC	CASSVAGIGGETQYF
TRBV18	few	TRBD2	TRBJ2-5	TGTGCCAGCTCACTCGGTTGGCGGGAGGGCCGCAGAGATGAGACCCAGTACTTC	CASSLGWREGRRDETQYF
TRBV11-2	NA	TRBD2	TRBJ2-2	TGTGCCAGCAGCTTAGTTTTCAGCGGGAGCAACGGGGAGCTGTTTTTT	CASSLVFSGSNGELFF
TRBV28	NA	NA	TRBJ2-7	TGTGCCAGCAGTTTACATCCCACTAGCCGCTACGAGCAGTACTTC	CASSLHPTSRYEQYF
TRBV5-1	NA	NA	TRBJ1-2	TGCGCCAGCAGCTTGGGTCAGGGAGTAGGCTACACCTTC	CASSLGQGVGYTF
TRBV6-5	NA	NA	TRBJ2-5	TGTGCCAGCAGTAATGTAGCGTGGCAAGAGACCCAGTACTTC	CASSNVAWQETQYF
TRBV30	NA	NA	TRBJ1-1	TGTGCTCAACAGGGAAGCGGTTTTAACACTGAAGCTTTCTTT	CAQQGSGFNTEAFF
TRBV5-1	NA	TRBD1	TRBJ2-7	TGCGCCAGCAGCTTGCTGGGACAGGGGGGTTCCGAGCAGTACTTC	CASSLLGQGGSEQYF
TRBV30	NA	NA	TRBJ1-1	TGTGCCTGGAGTATGGCAGGGCCTGAAGCTTTCTTT	CAWSMAGPEAFF
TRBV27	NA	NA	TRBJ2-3	TGTGCCAGCAGGCCCAGGGGTGGGAACACAGATACGCAGTATTTT	CASRPRGGNTDTQYF
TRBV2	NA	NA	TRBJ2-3	TGTGCCAGCAGTAGGGACTTCACAGATACGCAGTATTTT	CASSRDFTDTQYF
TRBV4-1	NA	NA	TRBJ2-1	TGCGCCAGCAGCTGGACCGACAACTCCTACAATGAGCAGTTCTTC	CASSWTDNSYNEQFF
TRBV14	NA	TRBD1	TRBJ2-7	TGTGCCAGCAGCTCTCGGACAGGGAGAGTTGACGAGCAGTACTTC	CASSSRTGRVDEQYF
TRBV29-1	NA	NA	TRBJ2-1	TGCAGCGCGAACAGGGGCGGGGGTCGAGTCGATGAGCAGTTCTTC	CSANRGGGRVDEQFF
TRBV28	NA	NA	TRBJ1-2	TGTGCCAGCAGTTTATCTGGGGATTTGCAGTCTGGCTACACCTTC	CASSLSGDLQSGYTF
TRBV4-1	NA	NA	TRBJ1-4	TGCGCCAGCAGCCAAGACGGACGGCTTAATGAAAAACTGTTTTTT	CASSQDGRLNEKLFF
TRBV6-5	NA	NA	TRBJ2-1	TGTGCCAGCAGTTACCTTTCTAGTGTATTCTACAATGAGCAGTTCTTC	CASSYLSSVFYNEQFF
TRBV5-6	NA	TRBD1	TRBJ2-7	TGTGCCAGCAGCTTCTTGGACAGGGCCTACGAGCAGTACTTC	CASSFLDRAYEQYF
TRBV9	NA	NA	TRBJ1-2	TGTGCCAGCAGCGTAGATGACAACTATGGCTACACCTTC	CASSVDDNYGYTF
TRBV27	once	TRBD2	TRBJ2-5	TGTGCCAGCAGTTTGGACTTCAGAGCGGGGTTCCAAGAGACCCAGTACTTC	CASSLDFRAGFQETQYF
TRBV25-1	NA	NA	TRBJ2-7	TGTGCCAGCAGTGACCGAACTAGCGAGCAGTACTTC	CASSDRTSEQYF